The 10 T cell receptor beta chains reported below all come from one sample, sequenced in a study of T cells in Graves' hyperthyroidism and ophthalmopathy (dated by TCRdb to the late 2010s). Library prep was done by multiplex PCR. This sample was sequenced with an Illumina HiSeq 2000. TCR beta CDR3 regions were amplified from RNA transcripts. A first-round RT-PCR of the TCR CDR3 used the HTBI primer set with the Qiagen OneStep RT-PCR kit. TCRdb took the public reads, trimmed them with fastp at Q25, ran MiXCR for clone calling and kept in-frame beta chains. CDR3 protein duplicates are merged, each entry listing the most common genes and DNA. For this sample the table gives hundreds of thousands of distinct CDR3 sequences, of which less than 15% were detected only once. Around a tenth of the sample comes from the top ten. The sample taken for sequencing was blood. These receptors were collected from a woman between 18 and 29 years old with Graves' hyperthyroidism.

This clonotype was observed a handful of times. The chain employs TRBV4-3 and TRBJ2-1, with D possibly matching TRBD1 (7 bases). V lost 5 bases to trimming and J lost 5 bases, with 16 bases between them. In germline, CDR1 is LGHNA, CDR2 YSLEER. The CDR3 extends over 15 amino acids. In DNA form, the CDR3 reads TGCGCCAGCAGCACAGGGGAGGCGGGACACAATGAGCAGTTCTTC. It encodes CASSTGEAGHNEQFF.

This clonotype was counted between two and nine times. Here the CDR3 DNA reads TGCGCCAGCAGCTTGGTGGGACCGGGACAGGGGAGCTATGGCTACACCTTC. Amino acid sequence: CASSLVGPGQGSYGYTF. The chain has TRBV5-1 and TRBJ1-2; TRBD1 aligns across 10 bases. This CDR3 comprises 17 residues. Losses at the gene ends were 0 bases for V and 4 bases for J; bases not matched to a gene: 9. CDR1 SGHRS and CDR2 YFSETQ come from the germline V gene.

This clonotype was observed at least ten times. The rearrangement joins TRBV28 to TRBJ1-1; no firm D call. V was pared by 2 bases and J by 8 bases, with 6 bases between. The CDR3 runs to 11 residues. CDR1 and CDR2 from the germline V gene are MDHEN and SYDVKM. The CDR3 nucleotides read TGTGCCAGCAGTTTAGCCGGGGAAGCTTTCTTT. Its translation: CASSLAGEAFF.

There are a few counts of this clonotype. This chain uses TRBV20-1 with TRBJ1-3; D might be TRBD1 (6 bases). This CDR3 has 13 residues. Germline V gene lookup returns CDR1 DFQATT and CDR2 SNEGSKA (reference sequence). Between the trimmed V and J ends, which lost 3 bases and 4 bases, there was a span of 10 bases. The CDR3 DNA follows: TGCAGTGCTAGGAACAGGGAAGGAAACACCATATATTTT. It is translated as CSARNREGNTIYF.

This clonotype appeared many times. The V call is TRBV28, the J call TRBJ2-7; D might be TRBD1 or TRBD2, each matching 6 bases. V lost 3 bases and J 3 bases, leaving 21 bases between the germline ends. The CDR3 runs to 17 residues. The V gene's germline CDR1 is MDHEN and CDR2 SYDVKM. The CDR3 bases are TGTGCCAGCAGTTTTGGCCCGCAGGGGATAGCGGACTACGAGCAGTACTTC. This codes for CASSFGPQGIADYEQYF. Full variable domain (remainder filled in from reference TRBV28 and TRBJ2-7): DVKVTQSSRYLVKRTGEKVFLECVQDMDHENMFWYRQDPGLGLRLIYFSYDVKMKEKGDIPEGYSVSREKKERFSLILESASTNQTSMYLCASSFGPQGIADYEQYFGPGTRLTVT.

A note on this clonotype: A read error may explain this, as a much larger clone is one base away. V usage is TRBV12-3 or TRBV12-4 and J usage is TRBJ2-1; 7 nucleotides align to TRBD1. The length of the CDR3 is 13 residues. V lost 6 bases to trimming and J lost 4 bases; unmatched junction nucleotides: 3. The CDR3 sequence: CASRGQRYNEQFF. The CDR3 DNA reads TGTGCCAGCAGGGGACAGCGGTACAATGAGCAGTTCTTC.

Ten or more counts support this clonotype. The chain has TRBV7-2 and TRBJ2-7; the D is unclear. V lost 5 bases and J lost 0, with 11 bases in between. From germline, CDR1 is SGHTA and CDR2 FQGNSA. This CDR3 is 14 amino acids long. CDR3: CASSELQYSYEQYF. DNA for the CDR3: TGTGCCAGCAGCGAACTACAGTACTCCTACGAGCAGTACTTC.

The V gene is TRBV7-2, the J gene TRBJ1-2; unclear D gene. Germline V lookup: CDR1 SGHTA, CDR2 FQGNSA. This CDR3 contains 14 residues. V lost 1 base and J 3 bases, leaving 9 bases between the germline ends. CDR3 region: CASSLGASHYGYTF. The CDR3 DNA follows: TGTGCCAGCAGCTTAGGAGCAAGCCACTATGGCTACACCTTC.

In its sample, this clonotype was seen a few times. CDR3 coding DNA: TGTGCCAGCAGCTCCGAGGGGCAGCATTTT. This translates into CASSSEGQHF. This sequence joins TRBV11-3 and TRBJ1-5; D possibly corresponds to TRBD1 (5 bases). The CDR3 is made up of 10 amino acids. Germline V gives CDR1 SGHNT, CDR2 YENEEA. The ends were cut back, 4 bases at V and 13 bases at J, with 8 bases in the middle.

This clonotype has ten or more counts. The chain links TRBV30 to TRBJ1-1, with D maybe TRBD1 (6 bases). CDR1 is GTSNPN, CDR2 SVGIG, per germline (reference sequence). This CDR3 region has 12 residues. Trimming left V 5 bases short and J 8 bases short, with 15 bases between. CDR3 nucleotides: TGTGCCTGGGCCATAGGTAGGGGGGAAGCTTTCTTT. Amino acids: CAWAIGRGEAFF. Complete variable domain (other parts from reference TRBV30 and TRBJ1-1): SQTIHQWPATLVQPVGSPLSLECTVEGTSNPNLYWYRQAAGRGLQLLFYSVGIGQISSEVPQNLSASRPQDRQFILSSKKLLLSDSGFYLCAWAIGRGEAFFGQGTRLTVV.